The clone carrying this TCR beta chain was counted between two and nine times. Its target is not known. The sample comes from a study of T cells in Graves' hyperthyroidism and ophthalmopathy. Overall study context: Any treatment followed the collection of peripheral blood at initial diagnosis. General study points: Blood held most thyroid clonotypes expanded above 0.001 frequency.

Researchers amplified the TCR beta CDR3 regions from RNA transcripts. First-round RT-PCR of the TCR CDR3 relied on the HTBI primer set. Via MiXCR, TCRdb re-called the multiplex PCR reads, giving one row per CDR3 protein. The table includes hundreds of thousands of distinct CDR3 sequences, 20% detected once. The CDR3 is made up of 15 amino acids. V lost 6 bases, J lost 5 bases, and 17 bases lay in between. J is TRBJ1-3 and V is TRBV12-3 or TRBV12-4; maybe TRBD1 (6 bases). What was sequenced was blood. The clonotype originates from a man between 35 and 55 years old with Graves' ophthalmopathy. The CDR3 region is CASSLGALGRNTIYF. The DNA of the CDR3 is TGTGCCAGCAGCCTGGGGGCCCTAGGGAGAAACACCATATATTTT.